What follows are 21 T cell receptor beta chains derived from one specimen sequenced in a study of blood T cell repertoires in COVID-19 (dated by TCRdb to 2020 to 2021). Library creation used the immunoSEQ multiplex PCR assay. What TCRdb holds here is the immuneACCESS table cut down to in-frame rearrangements. Part of the clones is not present; checked against another copy, under half of the missing clones reflect an unresolved V gene, and the others are unexplained. This sample has some 220,000 clones in its table, and around 90% of those were observed once. The ten largest make up around 12% of the sample. The sample was peripheral blood. The receptors here all came from a woman aged 18-29 years who had recovered from COVID-19.

The V and J genes are TRBV4-3 and TRBJ2-1, with 8 bases that match TRBD2. V lost 1 base to trimming and J lost 9 bases; unmatched junction nucleotides: 8. Per the germline V gene, CDR1 is LGHNA and CDR2 is YSLEER. This CDR3 has 15 residues. CDR3 coding DNA: TGCGCCAGCAGCCAAGTGGGGGGGCGGGAGGTTGAGCAGTTCTTC. The encoded protein is CASSQVGGREVEQFF.

The gene calls are TRBV6-2 or TRBV6-3 and TRBJ2-7, with D unclear. Germline V gives CDR1 MNHEY, CDR2 SVGEGT. CDR3 length: 14 residues. V dropped 4 bases and J dropped 5 bases, with 15 bases sitting between them. This chain's CDR3 is CASSLNFPGDEQYF. DNA for the CDR3: TGTGCCAGCAGTTTAAATTTTCCAGGTGACGAGCAGTACTTC.

This sequence joins TRBV29-1 and TRBJ2-1, with TRBD2 identical over 15 bases. V shed 0 bases, J shed 1 base, and the junction held 7 bases outside the gene matches. Germline CDR1 and CDR2: SQVTM and ANQGSEA. CDR3 length: 19 amino acids. The CDR3 DNA sequence: TGCAGCGTTGAAGATCTTGGGACTAGCGGGAGGTTGTCCTACAATGAGCAGTTCTTC. The encoded protein is CSVEDLGTSGRLSYNEQFF.

The chain has TRBV19 and TRBJ1-5; possible D gene TRBD1, 6 bases. V dropped 7 bases and J dropped 5 bases, with 9 bases sitting between them. The CDR3 is made up of 12 amino acids. Per the germline V gene, CDR1 is LNHDA and CDR2 is SQIVND (reference sequence). CDR3 bases: TGTGCCAGTACCCCAGGGGATCAGCCCCAGCATTTT. It yields the protein CASTPGDQPQHF. Looking up the rest from reference TRBV19 and TRBJ1-5 gives the full variable domain: DGGITQSPKYLFRKEGQNVTLSCEQNLNHDAMYWYRQDPGQGLRLIYYSQIVNDFQKGDIAEGYSVSREKKESFPLTVTSAQKNPTAFYLCASTPGDQPQHFGDGTRLSIL.

The J gene is TRBJ2-3, the V gene TRBV2; 7 nucleotides match TRBD2. The V gene end was trimmed by 7 bases and the J gene end by 0 bases; junction bases not matched to a gene: 4. The CDR3 loop spans 14 amino acids. In germline, CDR1 is SNHLY, CDR2 FYNNEI. The CDR3 sequence is CASMPSGSTDTQYF. The CDR3 DNA follows: TGTGCCAGCATGCCTAGCGGAAGCACAGATACGCAGTATTTT.

The CDR3 DNA reads TGTGCCAGCAGCTTTACAGGGATGACTGAAGCTTTCTTT. Its protein product is CASSFTGMTEAFF. The gene calls are TRBV13 and TRBJ1-1; tentative D call: TRBD1 (6 bases). The length of the CDR3 is 13 residues. V was cut by 3 bases and J by 5 bases, with 10 bases left in between. The germline CDR1 and CDR2 sequences are PRHDT and FYEKMQ (reference sequence).

V gene TRBV4-3 combines with J gene TRBJ1-3; D is undetermined. The germline V and J ends were trimmed by 1 base and 0 bases, with 13 bases remaining between them. Looked up from germline, CDR1 is LGHNA and CDR2 is YSLEER. The CDR3 totals 17 residues. As DNA, the CDR3 is TGCGCCAGCAGCCAAGCTCTCCGGGTCATCTCTGGAAACACCATATATTTT. Translation: CASSQALRVISGNTIYF.

J is TRBJ1-3 and V is TRBV14; the D is unclear. The CDR3 contains 13 residues. Germline V gene lookup returns CDR1 SGHDN and CDR2 FVKESK. Trimming took off 0 bases at V and 7 bases at J, with 7 bases between the two ends. The CDR3 DNA follows: TGTGCCAGCAGCCAAGATTTTCGTAACACCATATATTTT. This codes for CASSQDFRNTIYF.

V and J are TRBV6-1 and TRBJ1-1; D not certain. This CDR3 region has 15 residues. The ends were cut back, 2 bases at V and 4 bases at J, with 14 bases in the middle. Per germline, CDR1 MNHNS and CDR2 SASEGT. Here the CDR3 reads CASSEFGNVGTEAFF. CDR3 coding DNA: TGTGCCAGCAGTGAATTCGGGAATGTGGGCACTGAAGCTTTCTTT.

The genes are TRBV6-5 and TRBJ1-1; perhaps TRBD1 as D (5 bases). The CDR3 is made up of 12 amino acids. The V end was cut by 5 bases, the J end by 2 bases, with 6 bases between. In germline, CDR1 is MNHEY, CDR2 SVGAGI. In nucleotides, the CDR3 is TGTGCCAGCAGTCAGGGAAACACTGAAGCTTTCTTT. Translating it yields CASSQGNTEAFF.

This clone was seen once. The chain is built from TRBV10-1 and TRBJ1-1; D call uncertain. The CDR3 has 14 amino acids. The V and J ends lost 3 bases and 3 bases respectively, with 11 bases between them. CDR1 and CDR2 from the germline V gene are WNHNN and SYGVQD (reference sequence). The CDR3 is CASSEPLRDTEAFF. DNA of the CDR3: TGCGCCAGCAGTGAACCCCTGCGGGACACTGAAGCTTTCTTT.

This rearrangement joins TRBV20-1 to TRBJ2-1; 11 positions match TRBD2. Losses at the gene ends were 3 bases for V and 2 bases for J; bases not matched to a gene: 6. The V gene's germline CDR1 is DFQATT and CDR2 SNEGSKA (reference sequence). The CDR3 is made up of 16 amino acids. CDR3 coding DNA: TGCAGTGCTAGTTGGCGTAGCGGGAGGGCCTACAATGAGCAGTTCTTC. Amino acids: CSASWRSGRAYNEQFF.

This rearrangement joins TRBV5-4 to TRBJ2-7; TRBD2 agrees at 12 bases. Trimming took 5 bases from V and 0 from J; bases not matched to a gene: 9. The CDR3 spans 17 residues. Germline V gives CDR1 SGHNT, CDR2 YYREEE (reference sequence). This chain's CDR3 is CASRSGTSGFSSYEQYF. The DNA of the CDR3 is TGTGCCAGCAGATCCGGGACTAGCGGGTTCAGCTCCTACGAGCAGTACTTC.

The sample holds a few counts of this clone. CDR3 sequence (DNA): TGTGCCAGCAGCTCCCAGAGATTCCAAACTAGCGGGAGGGCCGGGGAGCTGTTTTTT. Translated: CASSSQRFQTSGRAGELFF. This sequence joins TRBV7-9 and TRBJ2-2; 13 bases are a match to TRBD2. Germline V CDR1 and CDR2: SEHNR, FQNEAQ (reference sequence). V lost 4 bases, J lost 6 bases, and 14 bases stayed unmatched. CDR3 length: 19 amino acids. The whole variable domain, filled in from reference TRBV7-9 and TRBJ2-2, reads DTGVSQNPRHKITKRGQNVTFRCDPISEHNRLYWYRQTLGQGPEFLTYFQNEAQLEKSRLLSDRFSAERPKGSFSTLEIQRTEQGDSAMYLCASSSQRFQTSGRAGELFFGEGSRLTVL.

This clone was seen more than once but under ten times. The chain carries TRBV19 and TRBJ2-1; weak D call: TRBD1 (5 bases). Looked up from germline, CDR1 is LNHDA and CDR2 is SQIVND (reference sequence). V was cut by 5 bases and J by 9 bases, with 14 bases left in between. There are 13 residues in the CDR3. CDR3 residues: CASSARRVSEQFF. The CDR3 region has the DNA TGTGCCAGTAGTGCCCGCAGGGTATCTGAGCAGTTCTTC.

This chain links TRBV5-5 with TRBJ2-3, with D possibly matching TRBD1 (6 bases). The length of the CDR3 is 15 residues. V lost 4 bases to trimming and J lost 0 bases, with 12 bases between them. Germline lookup yields CDR1 SGHKS and CDR2 YYEKEE (reference sequence). CDR3 coding DNA: TGTGCCAGCAGCCTCGACAGGCCTAGCACAGATACGCAGTATTTT. Translated: CASSLDRPSTDTQYF. Drawing the rest from reference TRBV5-5 and TRBJ2-3, the complete variable domain is DAGVTQSPTHLIKTRGQQVTLRCSPISGHKSVSWYQQVLGQGPQFIFQYYEKEERGRGNFPDRFSARQFPNYSSELNVNALLLGDSALYLCASSLDRPSTDTQYFGPGTRLTVL.

The chain is built from TRBV4-1 and TRBJ1-2, with 10 bases aligning to TRBD1. After removal of 2 bases from V and 4 bases from J, the junction contained 16 bases not matched to a gene. Germline-derived CDR1 and CDR2 are MGHRA and YSYEKL. The CDR3 is made up of 19 amino acids. CDR3 coding DNA: TGCGCCAGCAGCCAAAAACCGGGACAGGGGTCCGCTCGCCTCTATGGCTACACCTTC. It translates to CASSQKPGQGSARLYGYTF.

This clone turned up a few times. The V gene is TRBV24-1, the J gene TRBJ1-5; TRBD1 is a possible D gene (5 bases). Trimming took 3 bases from V and 4 from J, leaving 9 bases between them. Germline assignment: CDR1 KGHDR and CDR2 SFDVKD. This CDR3 has 14 amino acids. This CDR3 is CATSDGAGNQPQHF. In DNA form, the CDR3 reads TGTGCCACCAGTGATGGGGCGGGAAATCAGCCCCAGCATTTT.

The V and J genes are TRBV5-6 and TRBJ1-2, with unresolved D. The germline V gene has CDR1 SGHDT and CDR2 YYEEEE. Trimming cost V 6 bases and J 3 bases, with 6 bases left between them. The CDR3 is 11 residues long. The CDR3 nucleotides are TGTGCCAGCACCGGAGACTATGGCTACACCTTC. Translation gives CASTGDYGYTF.

This clone was picked up one time. The chain recombines TRBV7-3 with TRBJ2-1; 8 bases align to TRBD2. The CDR3 extends over 15 amino acids. Germline lookup yields CDR1 SGHTA and CDR2 FQGTGA. V gave up 2 bases and J gave up 5 bases; unmatched junction bases: 5. The CDR3: CASSLGAGLDNEQFF. CDR3 DNA sequence: TGTGCCAGCAGCTTAGGTGCGGGACTAGACAATGAGCAGTTCTTC. Full variable domain (rest looked up from reference TRBV7-3 and TRBJ2-1): GAGVSQTPSNKVTEKGKYVELRCDPISGHTALYWYRQSLGQGPEFLIYFQGTGAADDSGLPNDRFFAVRPEGSVSTLKIQRTERGDSAVYLCASSLGAGLDNEQFFGPGTRLTVL.

The chain recombines TRBV5-1 with TRBJ2-7; the D gene is possibly TRBD2 (6 bases). V lost 0 bases and J 2 bases, leaving 21 bases between the germline ends. This CDR3 comprises 18 residues. Germline CDR1 reads SGHRS; CDR2 reads YFSETQ. The CDR3 loop is CASSLARRVAGRAYEQYF. The CDR3 DNA reads as TGCGCCAGCAGCTTGGCACGGAGGGTGGCGGGCAGGGCCTACGAGCAGTACTTC.